The 27 T cell receptor delta chains given below trace back to one sample, sequenced in a study of fetal and pediatric gammadelta thymocytes. With CATT, TCRdb re-called clones from the reads. This sample yields approximately 110 delta-chain clones, of which approximately 12% are seen a single time; about 99% belongs to the top ten. The sample comprised Vgamma9Vdelta2 gamma-delta T cells from the thymus. The subset was: sorted CD3+gammadeltaTCR+Vgamma9+Vdelta2+ thymocytes. These receptors were collected from a child who underwent cardiac surgery and was recorded as healthy.

As concerns this clone: This likely traces to a read error, being one base from a far larger clone. The V gene is TRDV2, the J gene TRDJ1; 7 bases are a match to TRDD3. The CDR3 runs 15 residues. The germline gives CDR1 GEAIGNYY, CDR2 EKD. In DNA, the CDR3 is TGTGCCTGTGACACCTGGGGGAAGAGAGGAGATAAACGCATCTTT. Translated, it gives CACDTWGKRGDKRIF.

Comment on this clone: The protein given by TCRdb reflects a much larger clone and differs at residue 3 from this DNA's translation, likely from a read error; the protein shown is the DNA's translation. The rearrangement joins TRDV2 to TRDJ1; TRDD3 agrees at 8 bases. The CDR3 totals 15 residues. Per the germline V gene, CDR1 is GEAIGNYY and CDR2 is EKD. CDR3 region: CAYDTWGKRGDKLIF. CDR3 coding DNA: TGTGCCTATGACACCTGGGGGAAGAGAGGAGATAAACTCATCTTT.

This clone occurred a few times. It differs at one base from a far larger clone, so likely a read error. The same CDR3 also results from other DNA sequences found in this sample. V and J are TRDV2 and TRDJ1; 7 positions agree with TRDD3. The CDR3 contains 15 residues. CDR1 and CDR2 (germline): GEAIGNYY, EKD. V lost 1 base and J lost 5; bases outside the gene matches: 9. CDR3 in DNA: TGTGCCTGTGACACATGGGGGAAGAGAGGAGATAAACTCATCTTT. Translating gives CACDTWGKRGDKLIF.

This clone was detected only a few times. The mismatch at residue 11 between this DNA's translation and the TCRdb protein of a much larger clone likely reflects a read error; the protein shown is translated from the DNA. This rearrangement joins TRDV2 to TRDJ1; 10 bases fit TRDD3. The J gene comes from matching the DNA to germline here; TCRdb lacks it. Losses at the gene ends were 1 base for V and 0 bases for J; bases not matched to a gene: 10. This CDR3 contains 18 residues. Germline V lookup: CDR1 GEAIGNYY, CDR2 EKD. The CDR3 sequence is CACDTLLGDSMYTDKLIF. The CDR3, as DNA: TGTGCCTGTGACACTCTACTGGGGGATTCGATGTACACCGATAAACTCATCTTT.

Relative to its sample, this clone is medium-sized (0.01 to 0.1%). Since a far larger clone is one base different, this is likely a read error. This chain links TRDV2 with TRDJ3; possible D gene TRDD3, 6 bases. Germline lookup yields CDR1 GEAIGNYY and CDR2 EKD. This CDR3 comprises 19 residues. The V end lost 0 bases, the J end lost 5 bases, and 19 bases lay between the germline ends. The chain's CDR3 is CACDTIEVGGTRDTRQMFF. CDR3 DNA: TGTGCCTGTGACACCATCGAGGTGGGGGGTACCCGGGACACCCGACAGATGTTTTTC.

This sequence joins TRDV2 and TRDJ1; 8 bases fit TRDD3. The CDR3 loop spans 19 amino acids. Germline V gene sequence: CDR1 GEAIGNYY, CDR2 EKD. Losses at the gene ends were 0 bases for V and 0 bases for J; bases not matched to a gene: 14. CDR3 loop: CACDTIEVGDSRYTDKLIF. The CDR3 DNA follows: TGTGCCTGTGACACCATCGAGGTGGGGGATTCGAGGTACACCGATAAACTCATCTTT.

In this sample, this clone turned up a few times. TCRdb assigns this DNA the protein of a much larger clone, which departs from its translation at residue 11; this likely reflects a read error, and the protein shown comes from translating the DNA. The J gene is TRDJ1, the V gene TRDV2, with TRDD3 identical over 10 bases. Since TCRdb gives no J gene, matching the DNA to germline was used here to assign it. The trim removed 1 base at V and 0 bases at J, leaving 10 bases unmatched. The germline gives CDR1 GEAIGNYY, CDR2 EKD. The length of the CDR3 is 18 residues. The CDR3 bases are TGTGCCTGTGACACTCTACTGGGGGATTCGGGGTACACCGATAAACTCATCTTT. This encodes CACDTLLGDSGYTDKLIF.

This sequence joins TRDV2 and TRDJ1; 9 bases are a match to TRDD3. TCRdb leaves out the J gene; it was filled in here by matching the DNA to germline. This CDR3 is 21 amino acids long. Trimming cost V 4 bases and J 0 bases; bases outside gene matches: 23. Germline values: CDR1 GEAIGNYY, CDR2 EKD. CDR3 loop: CACDPLGGYMGFAPDTDKLIF. The CDR3 DNA reads as TGTGCCTGTGATCCCCTCGGGGGATACATGGGGTTTGCGCCTGACACCGATAAACTCATCTTT.

This clone came up a few times. A far larger clone lies a single base away; this is likely a read error. This chain joins TRDV2 and TRDJ3; 10 bases match TRDD3. Unmatched junction bases numbered 9, after V lost 0 bases and J lost 5 bases. This CDR3 has 19 residues. The germline gives CDR1 GEAIGNYY, CDR2 EKD. The CDR3 region is CACDTVEVGDTRDTRQMFF. The CDR3 coding sequence is TGTGCCTGTGACACCGTCGAGGTGGGGGATACCCGGGACACCCGACAGATGTTTTTC.

By share of the sample, this clone is medium-sized. The chain is built from TRDV2 and TRDJ1, with 7 bases fitting TRDD3. Germline CDR1 reads GEAIGNYY; CDR2 reads EKD. Trimming took 2 bases from V and 0 from J; bases not matched to a gene: 29. This CDR3 region has 23 residues. CDR3 bases: TGTGCCTGTGACATCCGATATAGGGGCACAATGGGGGACTACCGCTGGTACACCGATAAACTCATCTTT. Translating it yields CACDIRYRGTMGDYRWYTDKLIF.

The sample holds a few counts of this clone. A read error is the likely source, as a far larger clone sits one nucleotide away. This sample includes further DNA sequences coding for the same CDR3. The gene calls are TRDV2 and TRDJ1, with 7 bases that match TRDD3. The trim removed 0 bases at V and 8 bases at J, leaving 11 bases unmatched. From germline, CDR1 is GEAIGNYY and CDR2 EKD. This CDR3 has 15 amino acids. The CDR3 is CACDTWGKRGDKLIF. CDR3 sequence (DNA): TGTGCCTGTGACACCTGGGGGAAGAGAGGAGACAAACTCATCTTT.

This clone is labeled as medium-sized. This likely stems from a read error, as it lies one base from a far larger clone. The chain carries TRDV2 and TRDJ3; 10 nucleotides line up with TRDD3. The CDR3 runs to 19 residues. Per the germline V gene, CDR1 is GEAIGNYY and CDR2 is EKD. The CDR3 reads CACDTIEVGDTRDTQQMFF. The CDR3 nucleotides are TGTGCCTGTGACACCATCGAGGTGGGGGATACCCGGGACACCCAACAGATGTTTTTC.

A note on this clone: The protein TCRdb lists belongs to a much larger clone and differs from this DNA's translation at residue 14, which points to a read error; the protein shown is made from the DNA. V usage is TRDV2 and J usage is TRDJ1, with 10 bases lining up with TRDD3. TCRdb offers no J gene call, so here the DNA was matched to germline to obtain one. Per germline, CDR1 GEAIGNYY and CDR2 EKD. CDR3 size: 18 residues. The CDR3 here is CACDTLLGDSRYTEKLIF. The CDR3 nucleotides read TGTGCCTGTGACACTCTACTGGGGGATTCGAGGTACACCGAAAAACTCATCTTT.

This clone is labeled medium-sized. This likely stems from a read error, as it lies one base from a far larger clone. The chain couples TRDV2 to TRDJ3; 10 bases align to TRDD3. The junction had 9 bases not matched to a gene; V was cut back by 0 bases and J by 5 bases. Germline V gene data show CDR1 as GEAIGNYY and CDR2 as EKD. The CDR3 is 19 amino acids. CDR3 bases: TGTGCCTGTGACACCAGCGAGGTGGGGGATACCCGGGACACCCGACAGATGTTTTTC. This translates into CACDTSEVGDTRDTRQMFF.

Within the sample, this clone is hyperexpanded. This CDR3 is also generated by other DNA sequences in the sample. The chain has TRDV2 and TRDJ1; 10 nucleotides line up with TRDD3. The length of the CDR3 is 18 residues. With 1 base clipped from V and 0 bases from J, the junction kept 10 bases outside the gene matches. Germline V gene lookup returns CDR1 GEAIGNYY and CDR2 EKD. In nucleotides, the CDR3 is TGTGCCTGTGACACTCTACTGGGGGATTCGAGGTACACCGATAAACTCATCTTT. Translated, it gives CACDTLLGDSRYTDKLIF.

This clone was counted a few times. A read error is likely here: a far larger clone is one base away. This CDR3 is also generated by other DNA sequences in the sample. The chain recombines TRDV2 with TRDJ1, with 10 bases matching TRDD3. No J segment appears in TCRdb, so it was assigned here by matching the sequence to germline. Germline loops: CDR1 GEAIGNYY, CDR2 EKD. CDR3 size: 18 residues. Trimming removed 4 bases from V and 0 bases from J; junction bases left unmatched: 13. Here the CDR3 reads CACDTLLGDSRYTDKLIF. The CDR3 region has the DNA TGTGCCTGTGATACTCTACTGGGGGATTCGAGGTACACCGATAAACTCATCTTT.

Remarks on this clone: The translation of this DNA and the TCRdb protein of a much larger clone differ at residue 6, probably owing to a read error; the protein shown here is translated from the DNA. V is TRDV2 and J is TRDJ1, with TRDD3 matching 10 bases. TCRdb supplies no J gene; here it was assigned by aligning the nucleotide sequence to germline. From germline, CDR1 is GEAIGNYY and CDR2 EKD. V lost 1 base, J lost 0 bases, and 10 bases stayed unmatched. The CDR3 covers 18 residues. The CDR3, as DNA: TGTGCCTGTGACACTATACTGGGGGATTCGAGGTACACCGATAAACTCATCTTT. Residues: CACDTILGDSRYTDKLIF.

This clone was detected only a few times. This likely came from a read error, as a far larger clone is one base away. The V gene is listed as TRDV2; no J gene was called; the table names TRDD3, a call not compared with the DNA. The CDR3 covers 18 residues. In germline, CDR1 is GEAIGNYY, CDR2 EKD. CDR3 bases: TGTGCCTGTGACACTCTACTGGGGGATTCGAGGTACACCGATAAACCCATCTTT. The encoded protein is CACDTLLGDSRYTDKPIF.

About this clone itself: Given a far larger clone just one base away, this is likely a sequencing read error. The sample carries other DNA sequences with the same CDR3. The rearrangement uses TRDV2 and TRDJ1, with 10 bases lining up with TRDD3. Germline V gives CDR1 GEAIGNYY, CDR2 EKD. V shed 1 base and J 0 bases; nucleotides not matched to a gene: 10. This CDR3 has 18 amino acids. The CDR3 nucleotides read TGTGCCTGTGACACTCTACTGGGGGATTCGCGGTACACCGATAAACTCATCTTT. Amino acids: CACDTLLGDSRYTDKLIF.

About this clone: TCRdb lists the protein of a much larger clone for this DNA, which differs at residue 3, so this is likely a read error; the protein given here is translated from the DNA itself. The rearrangement joins TRDV2 to TRDJ1, with 10 nucleotides matching TRDD3. In the absence of a J gene in TCRdb, the DNA was matched to germline to assign it here. The V gene's germline CDR1 is GEAIGNYY and CDR2 EKD. The CDR3 extends over 18 amino acids. CDR3 DNA sequence: TGTGCCTTTGACACTCTACTGGGGGATTCGAGGTACACCGATAAACTCATCTTT. Encoded protein: CAFDTLLGDSRYTDKLIF.

About this clone: The protein TCRdb gives is from a much larger clone and does not agree with this DNA's translation at residue 17, likely a read error; the protein shown here comes from the DNA. The V gene is TRDV2; the J gene was not called; TRDD3, as called in the table, went unchecked against the DNA. The CDR3 is made up of 18 amino acids. Germline lookup yields CDR1 GEAIGNYY and CDR2 EKD. The CDR3 here is CACDTLLGDSRYTDKLTF. The CDR3 bases are TGTGCCTGTGACACTCTACTGGGGGATTCGAGGTACACCGATAAACTCACCTTT.

This clone has a handful of counts. A far larger clone is off by one base, so a read error is likely. This rearrangement joins TRDV2 to TRDJ3; 10 bases are shared with TRDD3. This CDR3 comprises 19 residues. CDR1 and CDR2 from the germline V gene are GEAIGNYY and EKD. CDR3 sequence reads: CACDTIEVGDTRDTRQVFF. The CDR3 DNA sequence: TGTGCCTGTGACACCATCGAGGTGGGGGATACCCGGGACACCCGACAGGTGTTTTTC.

A remark on this clone: With a far larger clone one base away, a read error is the likely cause. The J gene is TRDJ1, the V gene TRDV2; 10 bases map to TRDD3. TCRdb gives no J gene; it was assigned here by matching the DNA to germline. Germline CDR1 is GEAIGNYY and CDR2 is EKD. The junction had 10 bases not matched to a gene; V was cut back by 1 base and J by 0 bases. The CDR3 covers 18 residues. The chain's CDR3 is CACDTLLGDSRHTDKLIF. The CDR3 DNA follows: TGTGCCTGTGACACTCTACTGGGGGATTCGAGGCACACCGATAAACTCATCTTT.

This clone counts as medium-sized. A far larger clone is a single base away, which makes a read error likely. This chain links TRDV2 with TRDJ3; 8 bases are a match to TRDD3. The V gene end was trimmed by 0 bases and the J gene end by 5 bases; junction bases not matched to a gene: 11. The CDR3 contains 19 residues. From germline, CDR1 is GEAIGNYY and CDR2 EKD. The CDR3 nucleotides read TGTGCCTGTGACACCATCGAGGTGGGGGATGCCCGGGACACCCGACAGATGTTTTTC. Protein sequence: CACDTIEVGDARDTRQMFF.

This clone was seen more than once but under ten times. This DNA's translation differs at residue 6 from TCRdb's protein, which comes from a much larger clone; a read error is likely, and the protein shown is translated from the DNA. This chain joins TRDV2 and TRDJ1; 10 positions match TRDD3. The J gene, left out of TCRdb, was set here by checking the DNA against germline. CDR1 and CDR2 (germline): GEAIGNYY, EKD. There are 18 residues in the CDR3. V gave up 1 base and J gave up 0 bases; unmatched junction bases: 10. The CDR3 sequence: CACDTPLGDSRYTDKLIF. The CDR3 DNA reads TGTGCCTGTGACACTCCACTGGGGGATTCGAGGTACACCGATAAACTCATCTTT.

A note on this clone: A far larger clone is only one base removed, so a read error is likely. The chain links TRDV2 to TRDJ1; 10 bases agree with TRDD3. TCRdb carries no J gene annotation; the J gene was assigned here by matching the DNA with germline. The germline gives CDR1 GEAIGNYY, CDR2 EKD. The CDR3 consists of 18 residues. The DNA of the CDR3 is TGTGCCCGTGACACTCTACTGGGGGATTCGAGGTACACCGATAAACTCATCTTT. Amino acid sequence: CARDTLLGDSRYTDKLIF.

This clone has just a few counts. A read error is the likely source, as a far larger clone sits one nucleotide away. The sample contains more than one DNA sequence encoding this CDR3. This chain joins TRDV2 and TRDJ1; D may be TRDD3 (6 bases). No J gene is reported in TCRdb; it was inferred here by comparing the DNA with germline. Germline values: CDR1 GEAIGNYY, CDR2 EKD. This CDR3 has 18 amino acids. V was clipped by 1 base and J by 0 bases, with 20 bases between them. The CDR3 loop is CACDTLLGDSRYTDKLIF. CDR3 nucleotide sequence: TGTGCCTGTGACACTCTACTTGGGGATTCGAGGTACACCGATAAACTCATCTTT.